This TCR beta chain was obtained from a study of neurological immune-mediated disorders. Study-wide results and limits: Clinical features showed no association with the multiple sclerosis repertoire cluster, and MRI features showed none either.

This clonotype appeared many times. No antigen is known for it. MiXCR was run by TCRdb on the 5' RACE reads, yielding one entry per CDR3 protein. Of some 83,000 distinct CDR3 sequences listed, 2% to 3% are singletons. Sequencing used PBMCs. The source of this sequence is a woman under 40 with multiple sclerosis.

The CDR3: CSASRGASSYNEQFF. CDR3 DNA sequence: TGCAGTGCTAGTCGAGGAGCTAGCTCCTACAATGAGCAGTTCTTC. The genes are TRBV20-1 and TRBJ2-1; D is uncertain. V shed 3 bases and J shed 0 bases, with 12 bases lying between them. Germline V lookup: CDR1 DFQATT, CDR2 SNEGSKA (reference sequence). This CDR3 comprises 15 residues.